This T cell receptor beta chain was retrieved from a study of radiotherapy plus CTLA-4 blockade in lung cancer. Study-level findings and limits: Reportedly, early blood T cell clone dynamics best predicted response, with interferon-beta. Blood-borne expansion of tumor-derived TCR clones followed radiotherapy plus ipilimumab.

The V gene's germline CDR1 is SGHTS and CDR2 YDEGEE. The CDR3 extends over 15 amino acids. The V and J ends lost 3 bases and 2 bases, in that order; junction bases with no gene match: 3. TCRdb keeps only in-frame clones here, not all; method: immunoSEQ multiplex PCR. The sample consists of tens of thousands of clones, roughly 84% of them appearing once. This clone was counted once. Its antigen is currently unknown. Ipilimumab-mediated CTLA-4 blockade plus focal radiation was given to patients having chemo-refractory metastatic non-small-cell lung cancer. The genes are TRBV5-8 and TRBJ1-5; 9 bases fit TRBD1. Material: peripheral blood, obtained from a patient treated with radiotherapy plus ipilimumab. The receptor's source is a human donor with non-small cell lung cancer who had a partial response to radiotherapy plus ipilimumab. CDR3 DNA sequence: TGTGCCAGCAGCTCGGGACAGGGTGGCAATCAGCCCCAGCATTTT. It translates to CASSSGQGGNQPQHF.